This T cell receptor (beta chain) originates from a study of T cell changes during pregnancy in multiple sclerosis. Profiling relied on immunoSEQ multiplex PCR, and the TCRdb table lists in-frame clones only, not all of them. The sample consists of 95,000 to 110,000 clones, less than 95% of them appearing once. CDR3 length equals 12 residues. Germline assignment: CDR1 GTSNPN and CDR2 SVGIG (reference sequence). Trimming took off 4 bases at V and 11 bases at J, with 12 bases between the two ends. Sequencing was performed on peripheral blood, taken in the third trimester of pregnancy. V gene TRBV30 combines with J gene TRBJ1-6, with D possibly being TRBD1 (5 bases). This sequence originates from a female donor in good health, enrolled as a control in a pregnancy study. The CDR3 spells CAWNGRDTPLHF. CDR3 sequence (DNA): TGTGCCTGGAATGGCAGGGATACACCCCTCCACTTT.